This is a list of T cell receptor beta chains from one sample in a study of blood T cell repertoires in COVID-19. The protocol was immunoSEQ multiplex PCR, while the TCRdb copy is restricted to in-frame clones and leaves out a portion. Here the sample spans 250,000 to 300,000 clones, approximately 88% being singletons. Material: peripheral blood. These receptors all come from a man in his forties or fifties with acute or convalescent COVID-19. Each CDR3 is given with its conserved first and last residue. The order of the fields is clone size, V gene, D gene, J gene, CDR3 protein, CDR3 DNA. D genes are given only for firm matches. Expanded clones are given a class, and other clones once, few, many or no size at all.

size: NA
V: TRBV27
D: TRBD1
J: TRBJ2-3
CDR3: CASSRQGWDTQYF
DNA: TGTGCCAGCAGTCGACAGGGGTGGGATACGCAGTATTTT

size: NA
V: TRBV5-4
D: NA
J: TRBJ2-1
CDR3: CASSLRGPSYNEQFF
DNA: TGTGCCAGCAGCTTGAGGGGTCCCTCCTACAATGAGCAGTTCTTC

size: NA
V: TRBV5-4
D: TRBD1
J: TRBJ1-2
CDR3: CASSSPGQGSRGYTF
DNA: TGTGCCAGCAGCTCGCCGGGACAGGGATCTCGCGGCTACACCTTC

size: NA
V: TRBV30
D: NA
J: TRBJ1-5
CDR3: CAWSQTNSNQPQHF
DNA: TGTGCCTGGAGTCAGACTAATAGCAATCAGCCCCAGCATTTT

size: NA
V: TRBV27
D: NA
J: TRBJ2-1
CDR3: CASSRTNEQFF
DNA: TGTGCCAGCAGTCGGACTAATGAGCAGTTCTTC

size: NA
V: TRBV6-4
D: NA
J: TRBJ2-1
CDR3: CASKEGASYNEQFF
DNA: TGTGCCAGCAAGGAGGGGGCCTCCTACAATGAGCAGTTCTTC

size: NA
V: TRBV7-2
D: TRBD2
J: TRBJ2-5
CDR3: CASSSTSGGAGETQYF
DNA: TGTGCCAGCAGCAGCACTAGCGGGGGGGCCGGAGAGACCCAGTACTTC

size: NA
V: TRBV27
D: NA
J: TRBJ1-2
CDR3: CASSLSAAGNYGYTF
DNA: TGTGCCAGCAGTTTAAGCGCAGCGGGGAACTATGGCTACACCTTC

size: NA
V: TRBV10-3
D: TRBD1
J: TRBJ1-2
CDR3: CAIGTVRNYGYTF
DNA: TGTGCCATAGGGACAGTCAGAAACTATGGCTACACCTTC

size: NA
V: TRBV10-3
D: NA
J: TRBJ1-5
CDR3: CAISGPDLGQPQHF
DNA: TGTGCCATCAGTGGACCGGACTTGGGTCAGCCCCAGCATTTT

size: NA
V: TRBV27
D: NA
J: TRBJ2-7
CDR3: CASSSAGPLVEQYF
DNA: TGTGCCAGCAGTTCTGCAGGGCCCCTAGTCGAGCAGTACTTC

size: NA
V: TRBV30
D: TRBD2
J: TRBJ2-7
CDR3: CAWSFSGGQGQYF
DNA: TGTGCCTGGAGTTTCTCGGGGGGGCAGGGGCAGTACTTC

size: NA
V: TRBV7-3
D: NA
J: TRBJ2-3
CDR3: CASSAGTSTDTQYF
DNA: TGTGCCAGCAGCGCCGGGACTAGCACAGATACGCAGTATTTT

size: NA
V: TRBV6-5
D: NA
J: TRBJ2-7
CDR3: CASSSGLFQYF
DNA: TGTGCCAGCAGTTCCGGACTCTTCCAGTACTTC

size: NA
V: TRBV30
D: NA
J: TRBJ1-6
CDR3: CAWSGTGTNSPLHF
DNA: TGTGCCTGGAGTGGAACAGGGACTAATTCACCCCTCCACTTT

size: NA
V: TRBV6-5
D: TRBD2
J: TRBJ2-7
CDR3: CASGERGDYEQYF
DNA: TGTGCCAGCGGGGAGCGGGGGGACTACGAGCAGTACTTC

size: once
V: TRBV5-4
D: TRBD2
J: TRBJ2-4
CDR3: CASSLWGGKNIQYF
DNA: TGTGCCAGCAGCTTATGGGGGGGGAAAAACATTCAGTACTTC

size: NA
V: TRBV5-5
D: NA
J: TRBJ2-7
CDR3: CASRGGDSYEQYF
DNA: TGTGCCAGCAGAGGGGGGGACTCCTACGAGCAGTACTTC

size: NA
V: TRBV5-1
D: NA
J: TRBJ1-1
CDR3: CASSAGGFTEAFF
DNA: TGCGCCAGCAGCGCCGGGGGTTTCACTGAAGCTTTCTTT

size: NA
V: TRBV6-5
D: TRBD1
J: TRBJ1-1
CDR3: CASSYRGTAEAFF
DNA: TGTGCCAGCAGTTACCGTGGGACAGCTGAAGCTTTCTTT

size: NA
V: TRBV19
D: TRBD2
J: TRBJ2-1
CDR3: CASYASGGRYNEQFF
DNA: TGTGCCAGTTATGCTAGCGGGGGGCGGTACAATGAGCAGTTCTTC

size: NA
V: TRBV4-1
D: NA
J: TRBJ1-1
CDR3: CASSQEEGGKTFF
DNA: TGCGCCAGCAGCCAAGAGGAGGGAGGAAAGACCTTCTTT

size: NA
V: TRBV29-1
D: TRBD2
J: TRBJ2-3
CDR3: CSVGRLAADTQYF
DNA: TGCAGCGTTGGCCGACTAGCGGCAGATACGCAGTATTTT

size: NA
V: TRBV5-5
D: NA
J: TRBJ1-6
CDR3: CASSPWTALNSPLHF
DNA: TGTGCCAGCAGCCCGTGGACAGCCCTTAATTCACCCCTCCACTTT

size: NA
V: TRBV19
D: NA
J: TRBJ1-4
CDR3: CASSTGRREVEKLFF
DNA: TGTGCCAGTTCCACGGGCCGCCGGGAGGTAGAAAAACTGTTTTTT

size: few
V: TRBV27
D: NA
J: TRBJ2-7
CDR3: CASSLGPPSYEQYF
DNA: TGTGCCAGCAGTCTGGGGCCCCCTTCCTACGAGCAGTACTTC

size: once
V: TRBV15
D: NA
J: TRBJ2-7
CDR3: CATSRDRIRGYEQYF
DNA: TGTGCCACCAGCAGAGATCGTATCCGGGGCTACGAGCAGTACTTC

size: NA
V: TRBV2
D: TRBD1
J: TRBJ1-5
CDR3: CASSWGTVPNQPQHF
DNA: TGTGCCAGCAGTTGGGGGACAGTCCCCAATCAGCCCCAGCATTTT

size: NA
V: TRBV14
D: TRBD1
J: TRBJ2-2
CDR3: CASSQPLGTGVLLPGELFF
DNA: TGTGCCAGCAGCCAACCTTTGGGGACAGGGGTTTTATTGCCCGGGGAGCTGTTTTTT

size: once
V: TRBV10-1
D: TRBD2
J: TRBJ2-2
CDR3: CASSTGRAGTGELFF
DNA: TGCGCCAGCAGCACTGGGAGGGCGGGCACCGGGGAGCTGTTTTTT

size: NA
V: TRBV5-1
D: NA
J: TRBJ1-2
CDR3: CASSLGGSFYGYTF
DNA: TGCGCCAGCAGCTTGGGGGGCAGCTTCTATGGCTACACCTTC

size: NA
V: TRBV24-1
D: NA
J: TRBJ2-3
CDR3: CATSDRATDTQYF
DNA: TGTGCCACCAGTGACAGGGCCACAGATACGCAGTATTTT

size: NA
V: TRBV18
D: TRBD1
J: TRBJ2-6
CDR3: CASSPPGTGYPGANVLTF
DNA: TGTGCCAGCTCACCACCCGGGACAGGGTACCCTGGGGCCAACGTCCTGACTTTC

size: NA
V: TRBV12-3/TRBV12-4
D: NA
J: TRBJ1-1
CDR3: CASSSEGAEAFF
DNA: TGTGCCAGCAGCTCAGAGGGGGCTGAAGCTTTCTTT

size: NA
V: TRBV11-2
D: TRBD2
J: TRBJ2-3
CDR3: CASSFVAGVGGDTQYF
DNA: TGTGCCAGCAGCTTCGTAGCGGGGGTAGGGGGAGATACGCAGTATTTT

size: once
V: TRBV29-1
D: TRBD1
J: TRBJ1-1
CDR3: CSVRLRGVLDEAFF
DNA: TGCAGCGTTCGGCTCAGGGGGGTGTTGGATGAAGCTTTCTTT

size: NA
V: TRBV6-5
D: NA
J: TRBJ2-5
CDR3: CASSYPDSEETQYF
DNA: TGTGCCAGCAGTTACCCCGACAGTGAAGAGACCCAGTACTTC

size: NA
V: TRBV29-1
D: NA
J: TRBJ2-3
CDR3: CSVPRVGRDTQYF
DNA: TGCAGCGTCCCCAGGGTCGGGCGAGATACGCAGTATTTT

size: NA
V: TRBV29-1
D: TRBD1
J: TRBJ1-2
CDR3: CSVYPGQENYGYTF
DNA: TGCAGCGTTTACCCGGGACAGGAGAACTATGGCTACACCTTC

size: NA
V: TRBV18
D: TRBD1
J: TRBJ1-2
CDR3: CASSPGAGGDYGYTF
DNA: TGTGCCAGCTCACCAGGGGCAGGGGGCGATTACGGCTACACCTTC

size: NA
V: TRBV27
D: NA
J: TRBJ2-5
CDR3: CASSFTGTKETQYF
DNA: TGTGCCAGCAGTTTCACGGGTACCAAAGAGACCCAGTACTTC

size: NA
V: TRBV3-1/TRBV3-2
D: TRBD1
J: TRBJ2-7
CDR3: CASSQASDRRYEQYF
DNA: TGTGCCAGCAGCCAAGCCTCGGACAGGCGATACGAGCAGTACTTC

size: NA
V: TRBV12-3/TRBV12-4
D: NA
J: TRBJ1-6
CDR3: CASSTIASPLHF
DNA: TGTGCCAGCAGCACCATAGCTTCACCCCTCCACTTT

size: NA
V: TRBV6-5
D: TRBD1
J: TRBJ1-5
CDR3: CASSLTGPQPQHF
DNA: TGTGCCAGCAGTTTGACAGGGCCTCAGCCCCAGCATTTT

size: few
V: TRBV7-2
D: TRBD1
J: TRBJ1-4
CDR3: CASSRGQGGEKLFF
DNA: TGTGCCAGCAGCCGGGGACAGGGAGGAGAAAAACTGTTTTTT

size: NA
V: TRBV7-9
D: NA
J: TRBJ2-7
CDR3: CASSLERSSYEQYF
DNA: TGTGCCAGCAGCTTAGAACGGAGCTCCTACGAGCAGTACTTC

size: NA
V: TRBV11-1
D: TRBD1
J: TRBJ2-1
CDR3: CASSQDRGLWNEQFF
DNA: TGTGCCAGCAGCCAGGACAGGGGGCTTTGGAATGAGCAGTTCTTC

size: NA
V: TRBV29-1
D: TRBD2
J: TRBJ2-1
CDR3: CSGVAGGLYNEQFF
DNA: TGCAGCGGGGTAGCGGGGGGCCTCTACAATGAGCAGTTCTTC

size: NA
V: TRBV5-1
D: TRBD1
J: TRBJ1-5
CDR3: CASRSGTGGFGPQHF
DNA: TGCGCCAGCAGGTCCGGGACAGGGGGGTTTGGTCCCCAGCATTTT

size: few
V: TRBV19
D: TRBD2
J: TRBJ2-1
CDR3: CASSITGGASMNEQFF
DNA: TGTGCCAGTAGTATTACCGGGGGGGCCAGTATGAATGAGCAGTTCTTC

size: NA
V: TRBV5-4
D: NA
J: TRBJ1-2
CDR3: CASSPPDRGGYTF
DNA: TGTGCCAGCAGCCCACCGGACAGAGGTGGCTACACCTTC

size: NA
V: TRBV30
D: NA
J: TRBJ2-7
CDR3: CAWSTRVSYEQYF
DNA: TGTGCCTGGAGTACACGGGTGTCCTACGAGCAGTACTTC

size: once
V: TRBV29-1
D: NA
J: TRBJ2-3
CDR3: CSVEVGGPDTQYF
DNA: TGCAGCGTTGAAGTCGGGGGGCCGGATACGCAGTATTTT

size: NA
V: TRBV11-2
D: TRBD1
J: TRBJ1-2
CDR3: CASSSGQGYGYTF
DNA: TGTGCCAGCAGCTCGGGACAGGGGTATGGCTACACCTTC

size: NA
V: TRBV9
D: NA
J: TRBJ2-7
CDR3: CASSPRVAASYEQYF
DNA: TGTGCCAGCAGCCCCCGGGTAGCGGCATCCTACGAGCAGTACTTC

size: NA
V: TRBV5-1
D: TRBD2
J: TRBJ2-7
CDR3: CASSLVSSGDYEQYF
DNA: TGCGCCAGCAGCTTGGTATCGAGCGGGGACTACGAGCAGTACTTC

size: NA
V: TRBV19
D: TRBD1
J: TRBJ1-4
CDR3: CATVDRAGNEKLFF
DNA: TGTGCCACCGTTGACAGGGCGGGGAATGAAAAACTGTTTTTT